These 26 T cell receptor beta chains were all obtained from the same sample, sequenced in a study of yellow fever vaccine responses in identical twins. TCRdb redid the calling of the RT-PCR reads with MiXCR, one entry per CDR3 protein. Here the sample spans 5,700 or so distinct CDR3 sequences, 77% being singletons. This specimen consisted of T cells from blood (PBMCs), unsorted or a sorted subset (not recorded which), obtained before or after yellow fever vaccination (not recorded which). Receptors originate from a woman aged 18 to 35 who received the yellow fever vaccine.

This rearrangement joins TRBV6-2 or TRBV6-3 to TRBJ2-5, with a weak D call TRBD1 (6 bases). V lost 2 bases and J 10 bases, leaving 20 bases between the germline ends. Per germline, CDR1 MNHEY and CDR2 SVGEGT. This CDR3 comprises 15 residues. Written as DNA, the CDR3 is TGTGCCAGCAGTTACAAAGAACCAGGCCCAGGGGACCAGTACTTC. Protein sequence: CASSYKEPGPGDQYF.

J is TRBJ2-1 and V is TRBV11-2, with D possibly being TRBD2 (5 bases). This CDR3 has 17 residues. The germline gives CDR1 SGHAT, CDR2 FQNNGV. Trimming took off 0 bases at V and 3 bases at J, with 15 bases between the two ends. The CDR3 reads CASSLDRSGSVYNEQFF. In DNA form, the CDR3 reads TGTGCCAGCAGCTTAGATCGGTCGGGGAGCGTCTACAATGAGCAGTTCTTC.

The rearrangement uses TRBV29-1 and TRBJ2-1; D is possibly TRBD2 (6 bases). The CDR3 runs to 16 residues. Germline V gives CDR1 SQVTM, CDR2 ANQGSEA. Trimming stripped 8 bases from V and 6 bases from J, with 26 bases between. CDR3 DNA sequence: TGCAGCTCCTTCCCTGGGGGACTCCCAAGTCGCAATGAGCAGTTCTTC. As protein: CSSFPGGLPSRNEQFF.

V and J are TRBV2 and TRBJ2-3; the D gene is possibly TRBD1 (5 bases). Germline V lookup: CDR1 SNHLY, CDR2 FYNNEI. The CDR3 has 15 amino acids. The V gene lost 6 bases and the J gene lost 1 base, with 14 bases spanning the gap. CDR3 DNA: TGTGCCAGCAGCGAACAGGAGCTGCGCACAGATACGCAGTATTTT. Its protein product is CASSEQELRTDTQYF.

The CDR3 here is CASSGPHGETQYF. The CDR3 DNA is TGCGCCAGCAGCGGACCACACGGAGAGACCCAGTACTTC. The chain links TRBV5-1 to TRBJ2-5; D not certain. The V gene's germline CDR1 is SGHRS and CDR2 YFSETQ. The CDR3 runs to 13 residues. Trimming left V 4 bases short and J 4 bases short, with 11 bases between.

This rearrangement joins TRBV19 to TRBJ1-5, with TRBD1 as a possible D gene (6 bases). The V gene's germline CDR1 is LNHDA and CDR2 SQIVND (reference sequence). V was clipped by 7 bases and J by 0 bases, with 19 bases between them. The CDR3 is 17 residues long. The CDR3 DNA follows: TGTGCCAGTACCATCGGGGGGGCCGGGGATAGCAATCAGCCCCAGCATTTT. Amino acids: CASTIGGAGDSNQPQHF.

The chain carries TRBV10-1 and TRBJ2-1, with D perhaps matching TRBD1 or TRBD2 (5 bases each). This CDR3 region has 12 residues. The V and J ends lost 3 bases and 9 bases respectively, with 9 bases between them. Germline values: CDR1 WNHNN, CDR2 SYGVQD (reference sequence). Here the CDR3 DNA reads TGCGCCAGCAGTGATTGGGGGACTGAGCAGTTCTTC. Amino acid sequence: CASSDWGTEQFF.

Here the CDR3 reads CASSFRTGENTEAFF. Here the CDR3 DNA reads TGTGCCAGCAGCTTCCGGACAGGGGAGAACACTGAAGCTTTCTTT. The genes are TRBV11-3 and TRBJ1-1; TRBD1 agrees at 9 bases. The CDR3 runs 15 residues. The J segment lost 1 base and the V segment lost 3 bases, leaving 3 bases of the junction unmatched. CDR1 SGHNT and CDR2 YENEEA come from the germline V gene. Supplemented by reference TRBV11-3 and TRBJ1-1, the full variable domain reads EAGVVQSPRYKIIEKKQPVAFWCNPISGHNTLYWYLQNLGQGPELLIRYENEEAVDDSQLPKDRFSAERLKGVDSTLKIQPAELGDSAVYLCASSFRTGENTEAFFGQGTRLTVV.

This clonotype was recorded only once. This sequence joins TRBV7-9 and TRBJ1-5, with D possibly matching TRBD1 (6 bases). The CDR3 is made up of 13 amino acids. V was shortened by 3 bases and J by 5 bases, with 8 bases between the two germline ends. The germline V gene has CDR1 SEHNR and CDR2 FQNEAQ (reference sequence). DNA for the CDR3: TGTGCCAGCAGCTTGGCAGGGGATCAGCCCCAGCATTTT. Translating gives CASSLAGDQPQHF.

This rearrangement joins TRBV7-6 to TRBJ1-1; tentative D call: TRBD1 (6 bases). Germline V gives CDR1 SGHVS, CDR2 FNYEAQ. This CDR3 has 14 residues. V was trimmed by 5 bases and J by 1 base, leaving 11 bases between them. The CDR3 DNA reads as TGTGCCAGCAGCCCGCCGACAGGGAACACTGAAGCTTTCTTT. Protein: CASSPPTGNTEAFF.

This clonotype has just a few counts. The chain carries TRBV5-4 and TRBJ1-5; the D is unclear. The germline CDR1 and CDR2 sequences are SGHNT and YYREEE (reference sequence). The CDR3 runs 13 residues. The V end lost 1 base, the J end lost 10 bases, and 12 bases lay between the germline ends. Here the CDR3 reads CASSLSRGDPQHF. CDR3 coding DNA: TGTGCCAGCAGCTTGAGTCGCGGAGACCCCCAGCATTTT.

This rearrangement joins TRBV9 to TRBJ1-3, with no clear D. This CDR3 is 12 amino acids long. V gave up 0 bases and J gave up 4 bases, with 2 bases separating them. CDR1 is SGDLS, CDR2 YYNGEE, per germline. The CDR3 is CASSVVGNTIYF. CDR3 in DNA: TGTGCCAGCAGCGTAGTGGGAAACACCATATATTTT.

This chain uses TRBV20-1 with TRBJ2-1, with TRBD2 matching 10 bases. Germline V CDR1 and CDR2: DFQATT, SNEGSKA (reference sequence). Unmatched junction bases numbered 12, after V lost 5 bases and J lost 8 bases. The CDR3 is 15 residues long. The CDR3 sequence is CSAPPLAGVVYEQFF. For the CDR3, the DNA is TGCAGTGCTCCTCCCCTAGCGGGGGTCGTATATGAGCAGTTCTTC.

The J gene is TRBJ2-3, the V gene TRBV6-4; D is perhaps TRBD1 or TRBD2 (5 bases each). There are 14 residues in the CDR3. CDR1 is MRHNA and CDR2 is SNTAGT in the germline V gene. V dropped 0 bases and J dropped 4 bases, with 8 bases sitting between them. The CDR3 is CASSDSRGPDTQYF. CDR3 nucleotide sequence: TGTGCCAGCAGTGACTCGAGGGGCCCAGATACGCAGTATTTT.

The CDR3: CASSVGGLAGSDTQYF. DNA of the CDR3: TGTGCCAGCAGCGTAGGGGGACTAGCGGGGTCAGATACGCAGTATTTT. The gene calls are TRBV9 and TRBJ2-3; 13 bases agree with TRBD2. Trimming took 0 bases from V and 4 from J; bases not matched to a gene: 2. The CDR3 has 16 residues. Germline V gives CDR1 SGDLS, CDR2 YYNGEE. Full variable domain (rest looked up from reference TRBV9 and TRBJ2-3): DSGVTQTPKHLITATGQRVTLRCSPRSGDLSVYWYQQSLDQGLQFLIQYYNGEERAKGNILERFSAQQFPDLHSELNLSSLELGDSALYFCASSVGGLAGSDTQYFGPGTRLTVL.

CDR3 in DNA: TGCAGCGTAGGGACTAGCGTGAATGAGCAGTTCTTC. Residues: CSVGTSVNEQFF. The chain couples TRBV29-1 to TRBJ2-1; 10 positions match TRBD2. The trim removed 6 bases at V and 7 bases at J, leaving 3 bases unmatched. The length of the CDR3 is 12 residues. Germline assignment: CDR1 SQVTM and CDR2 ANQGSEA.

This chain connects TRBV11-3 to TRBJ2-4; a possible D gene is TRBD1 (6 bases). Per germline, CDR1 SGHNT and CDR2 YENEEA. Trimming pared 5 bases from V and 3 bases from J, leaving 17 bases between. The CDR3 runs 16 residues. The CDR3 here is CASSQQSGGIKNIQYF. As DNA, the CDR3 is TGTGCCAGCAGCCAACAGAGTGGGGGCATCAAAAACATTCAGTACTTC.

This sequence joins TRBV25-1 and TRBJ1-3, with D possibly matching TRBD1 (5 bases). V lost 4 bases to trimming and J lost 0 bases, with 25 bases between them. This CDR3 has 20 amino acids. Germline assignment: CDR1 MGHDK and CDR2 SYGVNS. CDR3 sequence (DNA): TGTGCCAGCAGTGGTCCCTGGGGCTATAATTATATTTCCTCTGGAAACACCATATATTTT. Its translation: CASSGPWGYNYISSGNTIYF.

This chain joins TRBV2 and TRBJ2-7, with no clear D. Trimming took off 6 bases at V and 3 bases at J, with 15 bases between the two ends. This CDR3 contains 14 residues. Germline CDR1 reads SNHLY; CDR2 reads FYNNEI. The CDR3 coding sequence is TGTGCCAGCAGCCCGGACCTGATGTTCTACGAGCAGTACTTC. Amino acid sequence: CASSPDLMFYEQYF.

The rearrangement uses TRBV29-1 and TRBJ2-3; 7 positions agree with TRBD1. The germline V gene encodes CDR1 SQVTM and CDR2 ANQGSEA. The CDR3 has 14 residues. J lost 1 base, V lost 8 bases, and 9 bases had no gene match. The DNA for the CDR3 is TGCAGCCTCAAGGGGGCGCGAGGCACAGATACGCAGTATTTT. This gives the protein CSLKGARGTDTQYF.

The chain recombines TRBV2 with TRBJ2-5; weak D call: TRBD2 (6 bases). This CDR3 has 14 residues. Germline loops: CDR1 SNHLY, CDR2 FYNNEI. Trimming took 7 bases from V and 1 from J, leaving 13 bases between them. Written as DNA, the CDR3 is TGTGCCAGCAATTATCAGCGGGCCCAAGAGACCCAGTACTTC. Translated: CASNYQRAQETQYF. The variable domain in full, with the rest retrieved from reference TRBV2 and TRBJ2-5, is EPEVTQTPSHQVTQMGQEVILRCVPISNHLYFYWYRQILGQKVEFLVSFYNNEISEKSEIFDDQFSVERPDGSNFTLKIRSTKLEDSAMYFCASNYQRAQETQYFGPGTRLLVL.

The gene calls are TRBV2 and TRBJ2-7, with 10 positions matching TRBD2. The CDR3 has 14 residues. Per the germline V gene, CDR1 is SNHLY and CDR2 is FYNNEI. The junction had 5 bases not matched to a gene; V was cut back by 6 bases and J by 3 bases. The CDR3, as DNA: TGTGCCAGCAGGGCTAGCGGGAGATTCTACGAGCAGTACTTC. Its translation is CASRASGRFYEQYF. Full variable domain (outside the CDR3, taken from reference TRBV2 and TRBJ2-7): EPEVTQTPSHQVTQMGQEVILRCVPISNHLYFYWYRQILGQKVEFLVSFYNNEISEKSEIFDDQFSVERPDGSNFTLKIRSTKLEDSAMYFCASRASGRFYEQYFGPGTRLTVT.

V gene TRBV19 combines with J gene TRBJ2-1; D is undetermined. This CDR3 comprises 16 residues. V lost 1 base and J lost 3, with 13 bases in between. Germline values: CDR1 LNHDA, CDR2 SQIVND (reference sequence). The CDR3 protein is CASSIVLQIRYNEQFF. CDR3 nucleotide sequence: TGTGCCAGTAGTATAGTCCTCCAGATTCGCTACAATGAGCAGTTCTTC.

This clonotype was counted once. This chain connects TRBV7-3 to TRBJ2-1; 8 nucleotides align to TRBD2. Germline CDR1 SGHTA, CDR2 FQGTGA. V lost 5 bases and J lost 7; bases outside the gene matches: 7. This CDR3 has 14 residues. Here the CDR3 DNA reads TGTGCCAGCAGCCCCGGACTAGCACAGAATGAGCAGTTCTTC. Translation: CASSPGLAQNEQFF.

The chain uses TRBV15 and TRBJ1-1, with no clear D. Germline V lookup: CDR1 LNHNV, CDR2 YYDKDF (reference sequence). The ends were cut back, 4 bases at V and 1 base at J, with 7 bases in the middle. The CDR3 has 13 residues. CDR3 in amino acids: CATSNLGNTEAFF. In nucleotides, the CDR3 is TGTGCCACCAGCAACCTAGGGAACACTGAAGCTTTCTTT.

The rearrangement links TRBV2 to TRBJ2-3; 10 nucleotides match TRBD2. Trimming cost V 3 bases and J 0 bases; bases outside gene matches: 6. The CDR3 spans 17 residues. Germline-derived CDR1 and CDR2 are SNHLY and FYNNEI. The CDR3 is CASSDWYSGRSTDTQYF. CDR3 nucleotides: TGTGCCAGCAGTGATTGGTATAGCGGGAGGAGCACAGATACGCAGTATTTT.